This T cell receptor beta chain was found in a study of blood T cells in healthy people across ages. The table lists this clonotype with a few counts. The ends lost 4 bases at V and 3 bases at J; junction bases unmatched: 3. The CDR3 is 12 residues long. Germline values: CDR1 SQVTM, CDR2 ANQGSEA. Alongside a J-beta primer mix, a sample-barcoded 5' primer served in a second PCR lasting roughly 6 to 12 cycles. TCRdb re-analysed the 5' RACE reads in MiXCR, keeping a single row per CDR3 protein. This table holds 780,000 or so distinct CDR3 sequences, roughly 50% found once. The rearrangement joins TRBV29-1 to TRBJ2-7, with 7 positions matching TRBD1. Sequencing was carried out using blood. The TCR sequence derives from a man aged 35-49 years in good health. CDR3 protein: CSVGDRIYEQYF. Written as DNA, the CDR3 is TGCAGCGTTGGGGACAGAATCTACGAGCAGTACTTC.